The subject of this entry is one T cell receptor (beta chain). The target antigen is unknown. The trim removed 1 base at V and 4 bases at J, leaving 7 bases unmatched. The CDR3 is 15 residues long. Germline CDR1 SGHTS, CDR2 YDEGEE. This record belongs to a study of T cell responses to AZD1222 COVID-19 vaccine. General study findings and limits: Repertoires were sampled only after the peak T cell response. White British ancestry dominated among donors, who included more females, and clonal diversity was possibly underestimated. With dominance at 160-218 and 743-854, vaccine-associated CD4 TCRs spanned spike.

TCRdb keeps only in-frame clones here, not all; method: immunoSEQ multiplex PCR. The data show 95,000 to 100,000 clones, with roughly nine tenths seen just once and approximately 15% held by the top ten. The origin of this receptor is an adult in good health. The sequenced sample was peripheral blood, obtained on day 0 of AZD1222 vaccination. The chain has TRBV5-8 and TRBJ1-2; 7 nucleotides align to TRBD1. This CDR3 reads CASSLKLRDSYGYTF. CDR3 DNA sequence: TGTGCCAGCAGCTTGAAGCTTCGGGACAGCTATGGCTACACCTTC.